Presented here are 12 T cell receptor beta chains from one specimen sequenced in a study of blood T cell repertoires in COVID-19. Data came from immunoSEQ multiplex PCR; TCRdb stores just in-frame clones and leaves some out. The data show around 140,000 clones, approximately 84% seen once. The specimen was peripheral blood. The receptors originated from a man in his 60s with acute or convalescent COVID-19.

The V and J genes are TRBV5-6 and TRBJ1-5; D is possibly TRBD1 (6 bases). Germline loops: CDR1 SGHDT, CDR2 YYEEEE. V lost 3 bases, J lost 1 base, and 14 bases lay in between. The CDR3 length is 16 residues. The CDR3 DNA reads TGTGCCAGCAGCTCCCTACAGGGACCCAGCAATCAGCCCCAGCATTTT. Protein: CASSSLQGPSNQPQHF.

The chain recombines TRBV6-2 or TRBV6-3 with TRBJ1-6; 7 nucleotides line up with TRBD1. Looked up from germline, CDR1 is MNHEY and CDR2 is SVGEGT. J gave up 7 bases and V 0 bases, and 9 bases lay outside the gene matches. There are 17 residues in the CDR3. As DNA, the CDR3 is TGTGCCAGCAGTTACTCCCGCCTGACAGGGATGAATTCACCCCTCCACTTT. It yields the protein CASSYSRLTGMNSPLHF.

This sequence joins TRBV2 and TRBJ1-2, with D perhaps TRBD1 (6 bases). CDR1 and CDR2 from the germline V gene are SNHLY and FYNNEI. Trimming took off 10 bases at V and 2 bases at J, with 14 bases between the two ends. This CDR3 has 13 residues. For the CDR3, the DNA is TGTGCCACCTCCGGACAGTCGAACTATGGCTACACCTTC. Encoded protein: CATSGQSNYGYTF.

This chain connects TRBV29-1 to TRBJ2-1; the D gene is possibly TRBD2 (5 bases). V dropped 7 bases and J dropped 12 bases, with 19 bases sitting between them. This CDR3 is 12 amino acids long. Germline V gives CDR1 SQVTM, CDR2 ANQGSEA. CDR3 amino acids: CSAMELAAGQFF. The DNA for the CDR3 is TGCAGCGCCATGGAGTTGGCCGCGGGGCAGTTCTTC.

This chain connects TRBV27 to TRBJ2-1; TRBD2 is a possible D gene (5 bases). V was cut by 2 bases and J by 4 bases, with 15 bases left in between. Germline values: CDR1 MNHEY, CDR2 SMNVEV (reference sequence). This CDR3 is built from 16 residues. CDR3 DNA sequence: TGTGCCAGCAGTTTAGACCCCGGGATTGCATACAATGAGCAGTTCTTC. Residues: CASSLDPGIAYNEQFF.

The rearrangement links TRBV7-2 to TRBJ2-1; 10 bases are shared with TRBD2. V shed 1 base, J shed 0 bases, and the junction held 6 bases outside the gene matches. Germline CDR1 and CDR2: SGHTA and FQGNSA. CDR3 length equals 18 residues. The CDR3 nucleotides read TGTGCCAGCAGCTTAGATACTAGCGGGGCCTCCTCCTACAATGAGCAGTTCTTC. Translation gives CASSLDTSGASSYNEQFF.

This chain uses TRBV12-5 with TRBJ1-3; D might be TRBD1 (6 bases). CDR3 size: 15 residues. Trimming stripped 3 bases from V and 4 bases from J, with 13 bases between. Per germline, CDR1 LGHNT and CDR2 FRNRAP. The CDR3 DNA reads as TGTGCTAGTGGTTTCGGGGGGGCGCAGGGAAACACCATATATTTT. Protein: CASGFGGAQGNTIYF.

The chain carries TRBV5-6 and TRBJ1-5, with 8 bases identical to TRBD1. Per the germline V gene, CDR1 is SGHDT and CDR2 is YYEEEE. V lost 0 bases, J lost 6 bases, and 8 bases stayed unmatched. The CDR3 runs 16 residues. CDR3 sequence: CASSLGQTGGAQPQHF. Here the CDR3 DNA reads TGTGCCAGCAGCTTGGGACAAACAGGGGGGGCTCAGCCCCAGCATTTT. The variable domain in full, with the rest retrieved from reference TRBV5-6 and TRBJ1-5, is DAGVTQSPTHLIKTRGQQVTLRCSPKSGHDTVSWYQQALGQGPQFIFQYYEEEERQRGNFPDRFSGHQFPNYSSELNVNALLLGDSALYLCASSLGQTGGAQPQHFGDGTRLSIL.

The chain combines TRBV19 with TRBJ2-7; 9 positions match TRBD2. The CDR3 sequence is 13 residues long. The germline V gene encodes CDR1 LNHDA and CDR2 SQIVND (reference sequence). The ends lost 4 bases at V and 5 bases at J; junction bases unmatched: 3. The CDR3 is CASSSGGADEQYF. The CDR3 bases are TGTGCCAGTAGTAGCGGGGGGGCCGACGAGCAGTACTTC.

The V and J genes are TRBV5-1 and TRBJ2-7, with 8 bases lining up with TRBD1. The J segment lost 2 bases and the V segment lost 4 bases, leaving 8 bases of the junction unmatched. The length of the CDR3 is 15 residues. Germline V gene lookup returns CDR1 SGHRS and CDR2 YFSETQ. CDR3 loop: CASSPLQGGAYEQYF. CDR3 in DNA: TGCGCCAGCAGCCCCTTACAGGGGGGTGCCTACGAGCAGTACTTC.

The chain is built from TRBV5-4 and TRBJ2-7; 7 positions match TRBD2. The germline V gene has CDR1 SGHNT and CDR2 YYREEE (reference sequence). The CDR3 is made up of 14 amino acids. Losses at the gene ends were 4 bases for V and 2 bases for J; bases not matched to a gene: 6. Here the CDR3 reads CASSVGGFPYEQYF. In nucleotides, the CDR3 is TGTGCCAGCAGCGTGGGAGGGTTTCCCTACGAGCAGTACTTC.

This clone was recorded only once. The chain couples TRBV18 to TRBJ2-1; 12 bases fit TRBD2. The V segment lost 4 bases and the J segment 10 bases; nucleotides outside the gene matches: 14. The CDR3 extends over 17 amino acids. Germline CDR1 and CDR2: KGHSH and LQKENI. CDR3 nucleotide sequence: TGTGCCAGCTCACTCCGGTGGGCTAGCGGGAGGGCGGACGAGCAGTTCTTC. The encoded protein is CASSLRWASGRADEQFF.